This T cell receptor (beta chain) came from a study of blood T cell repertoires in COVID-19. Across the study: Whether acute or convalescent, the COVID-19 samples came from the United States, Italy and Spain. PBMCs, B-cell-depleted T cells, or T cells provided the cDNA or gDNA that made up the material.

The authors' processing: Nucleated cell number was recorded as an estimate derived from reference gene primer amplification. Sequencing was performed with immunoSEQ multiplex PCR; in TCRdb, only in-frame clones are kept and a portion is missing. That table supplies the V and J calls and clone size; D and trimming were determined from the DNA. The sample consists of about 40,000 clones, 70% to 85% of them appearing once. This CDR3 contains 16 residues. V was shortened by 6 bases and J by 0 bases, with 14 bases between the two germline ends. The germline V gene has CDR1 MNHEY and CDR2 SMNVEV (reference sequence).

The TCR comes from a human donor with acute or convalescent COVID-19. The donor label of this sample is uncertain. The chain uses TRBV27 and TRBJ2-2; D is perhaps TRBD1 (6 bases). Sequencing was carried out using peripheral blood. In DNA form, the CDR3 reads TGTGCCAGCAGATCGACCGGGACAACGAACACCGGGGAGCTGTTTTTT. Its protein is CASRSTGTTNTGELFF.